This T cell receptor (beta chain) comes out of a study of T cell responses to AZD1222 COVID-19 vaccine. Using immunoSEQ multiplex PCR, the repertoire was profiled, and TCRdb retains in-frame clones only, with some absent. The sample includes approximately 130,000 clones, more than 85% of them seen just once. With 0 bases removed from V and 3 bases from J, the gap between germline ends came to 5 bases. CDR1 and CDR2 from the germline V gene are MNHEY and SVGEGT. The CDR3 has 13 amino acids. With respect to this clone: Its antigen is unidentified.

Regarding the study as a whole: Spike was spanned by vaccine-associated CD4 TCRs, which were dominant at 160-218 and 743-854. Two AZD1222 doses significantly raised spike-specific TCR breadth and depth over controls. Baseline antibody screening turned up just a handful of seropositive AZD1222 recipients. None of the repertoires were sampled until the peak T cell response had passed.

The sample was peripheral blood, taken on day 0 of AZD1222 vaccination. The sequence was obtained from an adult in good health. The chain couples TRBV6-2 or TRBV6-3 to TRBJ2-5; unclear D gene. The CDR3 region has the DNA TGTGCCAGCAGTTACTCGGTCGAAGAGACCCAGTACTTC. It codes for CASSYSVEETQYF.